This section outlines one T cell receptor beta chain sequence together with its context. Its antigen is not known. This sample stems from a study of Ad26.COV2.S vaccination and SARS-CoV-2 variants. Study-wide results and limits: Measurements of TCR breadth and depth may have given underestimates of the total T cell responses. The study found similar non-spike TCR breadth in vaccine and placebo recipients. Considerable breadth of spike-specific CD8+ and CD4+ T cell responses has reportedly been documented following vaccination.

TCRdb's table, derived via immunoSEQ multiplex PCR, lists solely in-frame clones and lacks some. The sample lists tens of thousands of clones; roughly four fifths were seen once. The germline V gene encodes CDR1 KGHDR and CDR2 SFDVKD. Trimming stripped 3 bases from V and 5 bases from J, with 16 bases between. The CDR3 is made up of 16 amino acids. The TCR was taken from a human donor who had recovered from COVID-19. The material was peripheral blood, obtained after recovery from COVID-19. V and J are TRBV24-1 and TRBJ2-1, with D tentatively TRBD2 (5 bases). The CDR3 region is CATSDTPSYGDNEQFF. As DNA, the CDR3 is TGTGCCACCAGTGATACCCCGTCGTACGGGGACAATGAGCAGTTCTTC.